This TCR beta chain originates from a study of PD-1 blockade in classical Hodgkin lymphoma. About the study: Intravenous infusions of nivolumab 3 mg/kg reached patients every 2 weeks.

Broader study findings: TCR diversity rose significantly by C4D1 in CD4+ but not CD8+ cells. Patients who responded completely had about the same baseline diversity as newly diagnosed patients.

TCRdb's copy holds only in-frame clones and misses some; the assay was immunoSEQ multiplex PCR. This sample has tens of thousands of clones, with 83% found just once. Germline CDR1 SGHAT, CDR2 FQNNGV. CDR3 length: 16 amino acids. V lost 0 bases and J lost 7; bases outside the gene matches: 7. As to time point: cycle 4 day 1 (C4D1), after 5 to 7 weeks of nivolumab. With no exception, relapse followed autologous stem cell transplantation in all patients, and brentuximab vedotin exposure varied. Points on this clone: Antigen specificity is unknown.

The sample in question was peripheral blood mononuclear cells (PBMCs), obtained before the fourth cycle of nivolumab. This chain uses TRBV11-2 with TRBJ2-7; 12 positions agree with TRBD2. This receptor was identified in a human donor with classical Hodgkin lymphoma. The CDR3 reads CASSLDLLAGGGEQYF. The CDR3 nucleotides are TGTGCCAGCAGCTTAGATCTCCTAGCGGGAGGGGGTGAGCAGTACTTC.